This TCR beta chain was obtained from a study of blood T cell repertoires in COVID-19 (dated by TCRdb to about 2020). As for the study more broadly: Samples from collaborators originated in the United States, Italy and Spain and spanned both the acute and convalescent phases of COVID-19. The prospective study material was composed of cDNA or gDNA derived from T cells, B-cell-depleted T cells, or PBMCs. The dataset comprised deeply sampled blood TCRbeta repertoires from subjects exposed to, actively infected with, or recovered from COVID-19. The repertoires were made available in a free public database intended to serve as a resource for research on the immune response to SARS-CoV-2. The samples were drawn from two sources: the first 160 participants of the ongoing ImmuneRACE study, and 1,000 to 1,500 subjects contributed by 6 global collaborators. The sample metadata nearly always contained a de-identified subject ID, COVID-19 status, age in years and sex. HLA class I and class II types, where available, came from metadata supplied by the sample provider rather than from assay-based typing.

This clone was counted once. Its antigen has not been determined. The record has no base qualities; no much larger clone is one base away. TCRbeta CDR3 regions were amplified from genomic DNA using the immunoSEQ Assay, a bias-controlled multiplex PCR. The authors' analysis ran thus. The number of nucleated cells in each sample was estimated by amplification of reference gene primers within the assay. Sequence reads were collapsed and filtered to measure the absolute abundance of every unique TCRbeta CDR3 rearrangement. For each sample, productive Simpson clonality was calculated by taking the square root of Simpson's diversity index across productive rearrangements. TCRdb obtained this table from immuneACCESS and retained in-frame rearrangements with V and J assigned. These tables miss some clones; where compared with another copy, unresolved V genes account for less than half of the shortfall, and the remainder is unexplained. V and J calls and clone size are as listed in that table; D and trimming were resolved from the DNA. Counted in this sample were tens of thousands of clones; 90% of them appeared once. The ten largest clones take up under 0.6% of the sample.

What the authors observed across the whole study: The quantity of clinical and demographic metadata differed by source and by participant and was supplied without curation.

One collaborating source in Seattle enrolled patients during active infection and followed them longitudinally through the course of disease. The collaborating institutions used their own protocols to collect whole blood in K2EDTA tubes. For TCRbeta analysis, collaborators shipped samples as frozen whole blood, isolated PBMCs, or DNA extracted from either of those sample types. The TCR originated in a man aged 50-60 years with COVID-19, enrolled during active disease. Source material: peripheral blood.

The encoded CDR3 is CATSRDRESGTGYEQYF. The bases are TGTGCCACCAGCAGAGATAGGGAAAGCGGGACTGGCTACGAGCAGTACTTC. This receptor chain uses TRBV15 and TRBJ2-7, with 7 central nucleotides matching TRBD2. There are 17 amino acids in the CDR3, from cysteine to phenylalanine inclusive. Only the CDR3 DNA stays, 51 bases, in frame from base 1. CDR1 and CDR2, looked up from the germline V gene (reference sequence), are LNHNV and YYDKDF. Trimming takes 0 bases off V and 3 bases off J; junction bases not matched to a gene: 11.